This T cell receptor beta chain was obtained from a study of T cell changes during pregnancy in multiple sclerosis. Here immunoSEQ multiplex PCR was the method, and the copy in TCRdb shows in-frame clones only, minus some. The sample shows approximately 24,000 clones, under 95% of them seen only once. V lost 0 bases and J lost 4; bases outside the gene matches: 5. Germline V gene sequence: CDR1 MGHRA, CDR2 YSYEKL. The CDR3 runs to 16 residues. The specimen was CD8+ T cells from peripheral blood mononuclear cells, collected in the third trimester of pregnancy. The TCR was taken from a female donor in good health, enrolled as a control in a pregnancy study. V gene TRBV4-1 combines with J gene TRBJ2-3; 9 bases line up with TRBD1. CDR3 region: CASSQEQGALSDTQYF. DNA for the CDR3: TGCGCCAGCAGCCAAGAACAGGGGGCGTTATCAGATACGCAGTATTTT.